This TCR beta chain was profiled in a study of blood T cell repertoires in COVID-19. Study-wide background: Whether acute or convalescent, the COVID-19 samples came from the United States, Italy and Spain. The cDNA or gDNA used as material had been derived from T cells, B-cell-depleted T cells, or PBMCs.

In the original processing: Estimation of nucleated cell counts was performed using reference gene primer amplification. Produced via immunoSEQ multiplex PCR; TCRdb's table is partial and in-frame only. That table is the source of V, J and clone size, and D and trimming were worked out from the DNA. The repertoire has about 100,000 clones, around 85% of them found once; the top ten carry roughly 13%. The germline V gene encodes CDR1 KGHDR and CDR2 SFDVKD. The V and J ends lost 3 bases and 6 bases, in that order; junction bases with no gene match: 8. The CDR3 loop spans 16 amino acids. This chain links TRBV24-1 with TRBJ1-4; 8 nucleotides line up with TRBD1. The receptor was isolated from a man in his fifties with active or convalescent COVID-19. Material for sequencing was peripheral blood. The CDR3 here is CATSDGRQGMDEKLFF. The DNA for the CDR3 is TGTGCCACCAGTGATGGGAGACAGGGGATGGATGAAAAACTGTTTTTT.